Given below is one T cell receptor beta chain in context. As yet, its antigen is unknown. These data originate in a study of memory CD4+ T cells and cytomegalovirus serostatus. Across the study: Of the healthy Belgian adults, 9 were CMV seropositive and approximately 25 seronegative.

The study, taken as a whole, reports: Of around 160 reported CMV TCRbeta sequences, 55 to 80 were found in memory CD4+ repertoires. Repertoires predicted CMV serostatus with median bootstrapped AUC of approximately 0.94.

Profiled with immunoSEQ multiplex PCR; TCRdb holds only in-frame clones, not every one. The sample lists some 25,000 clones, 75% occurring once. The sort gate was single viable CD3+CD4+CD8-CD45RO+ cells for memory CD4+ T cells. Serum IgG to CMV pp150, pp28, p38 and p52 defined serostatus. Per germline, CDR1 SGHTS and CDR2 YDEGEE. The length of the CDR3 is 15 residues. V was trimmed by 2 bases and J by 6 bases, leaving 14 bases between them. The clonotype comes from an adult in good health and CMV-seronegative. Sequencing used memory CD4+ T cells from blood. V usage is TRBV5-8 and J usage is TRBJ1-4; D is unclear. CDR3 nucleotide sequence: TGTGCCAGCAGCTTAGGCCACGGTGGGGATGAAAAACTGTTTTTT. This translates into CASSLGHGGDEKLFF.